The 31 T cell receptor beta chains below come from one sample, sequenced in a study of blood T cell repertoires in COVID-19. Profiling relied on immunoSEQ multiplex PCR, and the TCRdb table lists in-frame clones only, not all of them. The sample yields around 78,000 clones, around nine tenths seen once. Sequenced material: peripheral blood. These receptors originate from a woman between 55 and 75 years old with acute or convalescent COVID-19.

The CDR3 loop is CASSRSQAPNEQFF. The CDR3 coding sequence is TGTGCCAGTAGTAGGTCTCAGGCCCCGAATGAGCAGTTCTTC. J is TRBJ2-1 and V is TRBV19; no firm D call. This CDR3 contains 14 residues. Germline assignment: CDR1 LNHDA and CDR2 SQIVND (reference sequence). Trimming stripped 4 bases from V and 7 bases from J, with 14 bases between.

V usage is TRBV14 and J usage is TRBJ1-5; D possibly corresponds to TRBD1 (5 bases). CDR1 and CDR2 from the germline V gene are SGHDN and FVKESK. Trimming removed 4 bases from V and 3 bases from J, with 7 bases in between. The CDR3 sequence is 13 residues long. For the CDR3, the DNA is TGTGCCAGCAGCCGCGGGGCCAATCAGCCCCAGCATTTT. It encodes CASSRGANQPQHF. The variable domain in full, completed from reference TRBV14 and TRBJ1-5, reads EAGVTQFPSHSVIEKGQTVTLRCDPISGHDNLYWYRRVMGKEIKFLLHFVKESKQDESGMPNNRFLAERTGGTYSTLKVQPAELEDSGVYFCASSRGANQPQHFGDGTRLSIL.

The CDR3 DNA reads TGTGCCTGGAGAACACATTACAGGGGGGACACTGAAGCTTTCTTT. Residues: CAWRTHYRGDTEAFF. The chain couples TRBV30 to TRBJ1-1; 8 bases align to TRBD1. This CDR3 contains 15 residues. The V and J ends lost 3 bases and 3 bases, in that order; junction bases with no gene match: 9. Looked up from germline, CDR1 is GTSNPN and CDR2 is SVGIG (reference sequence).

This chain uses TRBV11-1 with TRBJ1-2; weak D call: TRBD1 (5 bases). The CDR3 runs 15 residues. Between the trimmed V and J ends, which lost 5 bases and 0 bases, there was a span of 13 bases. CDR1 and CDR2 (germline): SGHAT, FQDESV (reference sequence). CDR3 sequence reads: CASSPRFRANYGYTF. The DNA for the CDR3 is TGTGCCAGCAGCCCACGATTCAGGGCTAACTATGGCTACACCTTC.

This clone has a single count. CDR3 nucleotides: TGTGCCAGCAGCTTACGCTCAGGACTAGCGGGAGGGAATGAGCAGTTCTTC. It specifies CASSLRSGLAGGNEQFF. V is TRBV7-3 and J is TRBJ2-1; TRBD2 aligns across 15 bases. Unmatched junction bases numbered 6, after V lost 2 bases and J lost 7 bases. CDR1 is SGHTA, CDR2 FQGTGA, per germline. The length of the CDR3 is 17 residues.

J is TRBJ1-5 and V is TRBV6-6; the D gene is possibly TRBD1 (6 bases). CDR1 is MNHNY and CDR2 is SVGAGI in the germline V gene (reference sequence). Between the trimmed V and J ends, which lost 2 bases and 0 bases, there was a span of 11 bases. The CDR3 runs to 16 residues. CDR3 sequence reads: CASSYGWGLSNQPQHF. In DNA form, the CDR3 reads TGTGCCAGCAGTTACGGGTGGGGGCTTAGCAATCAGCCCCAGCATTTT.

The chain couples TRBV5-1 to TRBJ2-3; TRBD2 matches at 9 bases. The CDR3 is 13 residues long. The junction had 6 bases not matched to a gene; V was cut back by 7 bases and J by 6 bases. CDR1 and CDR2 (germline): SGHRS, YFSETQ. CDR3 sequence (DNA): TGCGCCAGCCGCGCGGGGGGGGTTGATACGCAGTATTTT. As protein: CASRAGGVDTQYF.

V is TRBV27 and J is TRBJ2-1; D perhaps matches TRBD1 (5 bases). This CDR3 has 14 amino acids. The germline V gene encodes CDR1 MNHEY and CDR2 SMNVEV (reference sequence). Trimming stripped 6 bases from V and 12 bases from J, with 21 bases between. The CDR3 DNA reads TGTGCCAGCAGCCAGGGTGGGTCCCGGATTGGGCAGTTCTTC. This translates into CASSQGGSRIGQFF.

This chain connects TRBV14 to TRBJ1-2, with TRBD1 identical over 8 bases. The V segment lost 4 bases and the J segment 8 bases; nucleotides outside the gene matches: 6. Germline V gene data show CDR1 as SGHDN and CDR2 as FVKESK. The CDR3 is 13 residues long. The CDR3 DNA reads TGTGCCAGCAGCCCGACAGGGGAAGGCGGCTACACCTTC. This translates into CASSPTGEGGYTF.

The chain employs TRBV5-4 and TRBJ2-7; unclear D gene. V was pared by 4 bases and J by 6 bases, with 17 bases between. This CDR3 is built from 14 residues. Germline loops: CDR1 SGHNT, CDR2 YYREEE (reference sequence). The CDR3: CASSVEPGSGEQYF. The DNA for the CDR3 is TGTGCCAGCAGCGTCGAACCAGGATCCGGCGAGCAGTACTTC.

The chain combines TRBV6-5 with TRBJ1-3; possible D gene TRBD1, 6 bases. The V gene's germline CDR1 is MNHEY and CDR2 SVGAGI. The V end was cut by 6 bases, the J end by 0 bases, with 9 bases between. CDR3 size: 14 residues. The CDR3 here is CASRRQDSGNTIYF. In DNA form, the CDR3 reads TGTGCCAGCAGGAGACAGGACTCTGGAAACACCATATATTTT.

The chain employs TRBV28 and TRBJ1-1; D is undetermined. The CDR3 runs to 14 residues. Germline lookup yields CDR1 MDHEN and CDR2 SYDVKM. V lost 4 bases, J lost 7 bases, and 16 bases lay in between. CDR3 in amino acids: CASSSPGEGGEAFF. Written as DNA, the CDR3 is TGTGCCAGCAGTTCCCCCGGGGAAGGAGGTGAAGCTTTCTTT.

The chain uses TRBV7-6 and TRBJ2-1, with no clear D. Per the germline V gene, CDR1 is SGHVS and CDR2 is FNYEAQ. This CDR3 has 18 residues. Trimming pared 0 bases from V and 4 bases from J, leaving 19 bases between. The CDR3 region has the DNA TGTGCCAGCAGCTTAGCGAGTTCGGGTCCTCTCCTTTACAATGAGCAGTTCTTC. This sequence encodes CASSLASSGPLLYNEQFF.

This rearrangement joins TRBV12-3 or TRBV12-4 to TRBJ1-1; a possible D gene is TRBD1 (6 bases). This CDR3 has 13 residues. V shed 2 bases and J shed 14 bases, with 18 bases lying between them. The CDR3 loop is CASSLTGPRGTFF. CDR3 DNA: TGTGCCAGCAGTTTAACGGGCCCCCGAGGGACATTCTTT.

CDR3 nucleotides: TGTGCCAGCAGTACTAAAGGTCAGCCCCAGCATTTT. It is translated as CASSTKGQPQHF. This chain joins TRBV28 and TRBJ1-5; no clear D. The CDR3 is 12 amino acids. Trimming cost V 5 bases and J 6 bases, with 8 bases left between them. The V gene's germline CDR1 is MDHEN and CDR2 SYDVKM.

The V gene is TRBV7-2, the J gene TRBJ2-1; 9 bases line up with TRBD1. CDR3 length equals 17 residues. Germline values: CDR1 SGHTA, CDR2 FQGNSA. Trimming took 5 bases from V and 0 from J; bases not matched to a gene: 8. The CDR3 DNA follows: TGTGCCAGCAGCCAGGACAGGGGCCTTAGCTCCTACAATGAGCAGTTCTTC. Its protein is CASSQDRGLSSYNEQFF.

The chain is built from TRBV4-3 and TRBJ2-7, with 10 bases lining up with TRBD1. Trimming removed 4 bases from V and 2 bases from J; junction bases left unmatched: 5. The CDR3 sequence is 15 residues long. From germline, CDR1 is LGHNA and CDR2 YSLEER. Here the CDR3 DNA reads TGCGCCAGCAGCCGAGGGACAGGGGTTACCTACGAGCAGTACTTC. Amino acid sequence: CASSRGTGVTYEQYF.

The chain carries TRBV15 and TRBJ1-6; TRBD1 agrees at 10 bases. This CDR3 contains 17 residues. Germline lookup yields CDR1 LNHNV and CDR2 YYDKDF (reference sequence). V gave up 3 bases and J gave up 8 bases; unmatched junction bases: 10. The CDR3 DNA reads as TGTGCCACCAGCAGCGGTGCGCCGGGACAGGGGTATTCACCCCTCCACTTT. The encoded protein is CATSSGAPGQGYSPLHF.

The rearrangement links TRBV5-1 to TRBJ1-4; 9 bases align to TRBD1. Germline CDR1 reads SGHRS; CDR2 reads YFSETQ. Trimming removed 0 bases from V and 7 bases from J; junction bases left unmatched: 7. This CDR3 spans 16 amino acids. CDR3 DNA sequence: TGCGCCAGCAGCTTGGGCGGGACAGGGTCGTCTGAAAAACTGTTTTTT. The encoded protein is CASSLGGTGSSEKLFF.

J is TRBJ1-4 and V is TRBV30; D gene uncertain. The ends were cut back, 4 bases at V and 4 bases at J, with 10 bases in the middle. Looked up from germline, CDR1 is GTSNPN and CDR2 is SVGIG (reference sequence). CDR3 size: 13 residues. This chain's CDR3 is CAWTQRLNEKLFF. CDR3 nucleotide sequence: TGTGCCTGGACCCAGCGTCTTAATGAAAAACTGTTTTTT.

V gene TRBV18 combines with J gene TRBJ2-7; weak D call: TRBD2 (5 bases). V shed 0 bases and J shed 4 bases, with 10 bases lying between them. In germline, CDR1 is KGHSH, CDR2 LQKENI. This CDR3 comprises 14 residues. As DNA, the CDR3 is TGTGCCAGCTCACCACCCCCCGGAGGTTACGAGCAGTACTTC. The encoded protein is CASSPPPGGYEQYF.

This chain joins TRBV7-2 and TRBJ1-6, with D perhaps TRBD1 (6 bases). Germline CDR1 reads SGHTA; CDR2 reads FQGNSA. The CDR3 contains 16 residues. The V end was cut by 5 bases, the J end by 5 bases, with 16 bases between. The CDR3 loop is CASSLQGHRNNSPLHF. CDR3 coding DNA: TGTGCCAGCAGCCTACAGGGCCATCGAAATAATTCACCCCTCCACTTT.

This chain uses TRBV4-1 with TRBJ2-1; 7 bases line up with TRBD2. CDR3 size: 16 residues. The trim removed 6 bases at V and 1 base at J, leaving 9 bases unmatched. Germline values: CDR1 MGHRA, CDR2 YSYEKL. CDR3 nucleotide sequence: TGCGCCAGCAGGGGTATGGGACTAAATTCCTACAATGAGCAGTTCTTC. Translated: CASRGMGLNSYNEQFF.

V gene TRBV27 combines with J gene TRBJ2-7, with TRBD2 identical over 7 bases. This CDR3 region has 13 residues. Germline trimming cut 5 bases from V and 6 bases from J; bases unmatched to any gene: 7. The germline V gene has CDR1 MNHEY and CDR2 SMNVEV (reference sequence). The CDR3 DNA follows: TGTGCCAGCAGTCAGCTGGGGGGGGGCGAGCAGTACTTC. This translates into CASSQLGGGEQYF.

This sequence joins TRBV6-5 and TRBJ1-5; D call uncertain. Per germline, CDR1 MNHEY and CDR2 SVGAGI. The CDR3 covers 15 residues. V lost 0 bases and J 5 bases, leaving 11 bases between the germline ends. The CDR3 nucleotides read TGTGCCAGCAGTTACTCGAGGGAACCCGATCAGCCCCAGCATTTT. Translated, it gives CASSYSREPDQPQHF.

The chain carries TRBV2 and TRBJ1-5; a possible D gene is TRBD1 (6 bases). The CDR3 runs to 14 residues. Trimming removed 6 bases at V and 8 bases at J, with 17 bases between. CDR1 and CDR2 from the germline V gene are SNHLY and FYNNEI. The CDR3 region has the DNA TGTGCCAGCAGGGGTGAACAGGGTGGGGAGCCCCAGCATTTT. This translates into CASRGEQGGEPQHF.

The chain recombines TRBV19 with TRBJ2-1; 8 bases match TRBD2. The V segment lost 5 bases and the J segment 2 bases; nucleotides outside the gene matches: 8. CDR3 length: 16 amino acids. Germline CDR1 is LNHDA and CDR2 is SQIVND (reference sequence). This CDR3 is CASSDAGGDTYNEQFF. The CDR3 region has the DNA TGTGCCAGTAGTGATGCGGGGGGCGATACCTACAATGAGCAGTTCTTC.

The chain combines TRBV7-2 with TRBJ2-3, with 8 bases that match TRBD2. The CDR3 totals 17 residues. V dropped 3 bases and J dropped 5; count of bases not matched to a gene: 13. Germline V CDR1 and CDR2: SGHTA, FQGNSA. CDR3 sequence reads: CASSFGGASIREDTQYF. The CDR3 bases are TGTGCCAGCAGCTTCGGGGGGGCTAGCATTCGAGAAGATACGCAGTATTTT. Full variable domain (remainder filled in from reference TRBV7-2 and TRBJ2-3): GAGVSQSPSNKVTEKGKDVELRCDPISGHTALYWYRQSLGQGLEFLIYFQGNSAPDKSGLPSDRFSAERTGGSVSTLTIQRTQQEDSAVYLCASSFGGASIREDTQYFGPGTRLTVL.

The V call is TRBV27, the J call TRBJ1-5; possible D gene TRBD1, 6 bases. CDR3 length equals 13 residues. Trimming removed 4 bases at V and 9 bases at J, with 13 bases between. Germline values: CDR1 MNHEY, CDR2 SMNVEV (reference sequence). CDR3: CASSSAGARPQHF. For the CDR3, the DNA is TGTGCCAGCAGTTCGGCGGGGGCCCGGCCCCAGCATTTT.

The J gene is TRBJ2-3, the V gene TRBV7-6; the D gene is possibly TRBD1 (8 bases). The germline CDR1 and CDR2 sequences are SGHVS and FNYEAQ. V lost 6 bases and J lost 2, with 15 bases in between. The CDR3 loop spans 15 amino acids. CDR3 nucleotides: TGTGCCAGCAGTCAGGGGGCGGGAGACACAGATACGCAGTATTTT. It encodes CASSQGAGDTDTQYF.

V and J are TRBV3-1 (or the pseudogene TRBV3-2) and TRBJ2-7; TRBD2 agrees at 9 bases. The CDR3 runs 19 residues. Trimming cost V 4 bases and J 2 bases; bases outside gene matches: 18. Germline V gene lookup returns CDR1 LGHDT and CDR2 YNNKEL (reference sequence). CDR3: CASSRKTRRLAGATYEQYF. The DNA of the CDR3 is TGTGCCAGCAGCCGAAAGACCCGCCGCTTAGCGGGGGCGACCTACGAGCAGTACTTC.